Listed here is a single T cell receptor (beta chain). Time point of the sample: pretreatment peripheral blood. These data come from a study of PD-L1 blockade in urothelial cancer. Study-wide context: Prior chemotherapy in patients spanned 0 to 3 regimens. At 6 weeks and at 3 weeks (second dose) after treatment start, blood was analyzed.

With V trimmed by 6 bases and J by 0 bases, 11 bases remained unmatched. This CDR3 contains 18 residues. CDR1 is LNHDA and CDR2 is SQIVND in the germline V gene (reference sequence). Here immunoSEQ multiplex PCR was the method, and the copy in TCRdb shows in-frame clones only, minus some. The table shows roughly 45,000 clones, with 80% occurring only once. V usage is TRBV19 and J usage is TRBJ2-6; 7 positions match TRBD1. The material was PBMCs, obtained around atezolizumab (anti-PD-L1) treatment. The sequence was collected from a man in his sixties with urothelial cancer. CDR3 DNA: TGTGCCAGTAGGGATAAGGGGACAGATTTCTCTGGGGCCAACGTCCTGACTTTC. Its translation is CASRDKGTDFSGANVLTF.